The T cell receptor beta chain described here comes from a study of blood T cell repertoires in COVID-19. Study at large: The samples span acute and convalescent COVID-19 from the United States, Italy and Spain. Sample material is recorded as cDNA or gDNA derived from T cells, B-cell-depleted T cells, or PBMCs.

J gave up 9 bases and V 5 bases, and 4 bases lay outside the gene matches. The CDR3 covers 13 residues. In the original processing: Cell counts per sample came from amplifying reference gene primers. The protocol was immunoSEQ multiplex PCR, while the TCRdb copy is restricted to in-frame clones and leaves out a portion. The D gene and trimming were derived from the DNA, and the V and J assignments and clone size from that table. The sample has some 150,000 clones, about four fifths seen once. This chain uses TRBV12-3 or TRBV12-4 with TRBJ2-2, with 9 bases aligning to TRBD2. The clonotype originates from a man aged 55 to 69 with acute or convalescent COVID-19. The sample taken for sequencing was peripheral blood. The CDR3 sequence: CASSPGLARELFF. The CDR3 DNA reads as TGTGCCAGCAGTCCCGGACTAGCGAGGGAGCTGTTTTTT.